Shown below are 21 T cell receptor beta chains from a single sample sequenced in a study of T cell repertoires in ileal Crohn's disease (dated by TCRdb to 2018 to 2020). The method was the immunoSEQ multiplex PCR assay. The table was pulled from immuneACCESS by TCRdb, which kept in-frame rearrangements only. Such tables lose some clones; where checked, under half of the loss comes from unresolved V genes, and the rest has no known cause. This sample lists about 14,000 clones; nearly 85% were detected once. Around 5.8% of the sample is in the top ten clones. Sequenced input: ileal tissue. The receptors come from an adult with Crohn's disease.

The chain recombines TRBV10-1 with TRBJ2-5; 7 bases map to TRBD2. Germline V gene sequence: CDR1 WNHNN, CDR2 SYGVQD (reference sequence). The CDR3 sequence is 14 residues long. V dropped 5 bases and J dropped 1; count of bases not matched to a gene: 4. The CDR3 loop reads CASSPAGTQETQYF. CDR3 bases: TGCGCCAGCAGTCCAGCGGGGACCCAAGAGACCCAGTACTTC.

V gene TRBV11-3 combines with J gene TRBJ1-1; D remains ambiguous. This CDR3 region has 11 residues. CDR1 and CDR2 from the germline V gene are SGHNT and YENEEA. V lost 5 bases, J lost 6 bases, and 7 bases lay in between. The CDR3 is CASSPGSEAFF. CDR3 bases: TGTGCCAGCAGCCCGGGGTCTGAAGCTTTCTTT.

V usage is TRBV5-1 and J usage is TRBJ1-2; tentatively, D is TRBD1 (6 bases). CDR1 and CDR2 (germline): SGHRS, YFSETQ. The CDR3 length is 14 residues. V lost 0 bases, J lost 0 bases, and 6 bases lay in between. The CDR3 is CASSLGQANYGYTF. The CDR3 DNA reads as TGCGCCAGCAGCTTGGGACAGGCTAACTATGGCTACACCTTC. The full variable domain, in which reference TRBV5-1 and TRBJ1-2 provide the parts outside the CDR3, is KAGVTQTPRYLIKTRGQQVTLSCSPISGHRSVSWYQQTPGQGLQFLFEYFSETQRNKGNFPGRFSGRQFSNSRSEMNVSTLELGDSALYLCASSLGQANYGYTFGSGTRLTVV.

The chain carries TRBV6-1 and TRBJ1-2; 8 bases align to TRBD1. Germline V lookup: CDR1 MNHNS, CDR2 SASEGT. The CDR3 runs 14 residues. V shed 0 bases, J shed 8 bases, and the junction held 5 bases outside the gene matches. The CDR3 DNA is TGTGCCAGCAGTGAAGCTACAGGGGGTACCGGCTACACCTTC. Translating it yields CASSEATGGTGYTF.

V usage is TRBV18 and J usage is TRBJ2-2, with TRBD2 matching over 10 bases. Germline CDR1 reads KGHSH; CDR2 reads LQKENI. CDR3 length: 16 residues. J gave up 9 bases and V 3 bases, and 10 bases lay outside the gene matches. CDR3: CASSPSGGPLGRELFF. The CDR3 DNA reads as TGTGCCAGCTCACCTAGCGGGGGGCCATTGGGCAGGGAGCTGTTTTTT.

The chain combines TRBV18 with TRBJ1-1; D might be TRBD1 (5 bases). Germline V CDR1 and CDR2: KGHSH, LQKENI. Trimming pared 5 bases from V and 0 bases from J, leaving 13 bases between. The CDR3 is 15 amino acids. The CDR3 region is CASSSRQPLNTEAFF. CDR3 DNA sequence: TGTGCCAGCTCATCCCGACAGCCTCTGAACACTGAAGCTTTCTTT.

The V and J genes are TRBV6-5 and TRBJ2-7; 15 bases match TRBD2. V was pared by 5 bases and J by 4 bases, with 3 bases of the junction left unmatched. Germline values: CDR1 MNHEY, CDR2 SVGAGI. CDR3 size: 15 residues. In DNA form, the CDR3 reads TGTGCCAGCAGTCCCGGACTAGCGGGAGGGTACGAGCAGTACTTC. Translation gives CASSPGLAGGYEQYF.

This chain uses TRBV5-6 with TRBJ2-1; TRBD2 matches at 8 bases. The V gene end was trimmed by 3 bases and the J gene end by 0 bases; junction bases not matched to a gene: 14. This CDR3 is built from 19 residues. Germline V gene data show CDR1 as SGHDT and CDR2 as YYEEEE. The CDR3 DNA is TGTGCCAGCAGCTGGGGTGGGACGGGGGGGCTGAGCTCCTACAATGAGCAGTTCTTC. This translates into CASSWGGTGGLSSYNEQFF.

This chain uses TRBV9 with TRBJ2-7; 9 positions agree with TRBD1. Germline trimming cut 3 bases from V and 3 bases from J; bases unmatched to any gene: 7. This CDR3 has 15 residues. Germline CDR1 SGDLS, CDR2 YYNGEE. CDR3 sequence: CASSGGTGKDYEQYF. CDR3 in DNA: TGTGCCAGCAGCGGGGGGACAGGGAAAGACTACGAGCAGTACTTC.

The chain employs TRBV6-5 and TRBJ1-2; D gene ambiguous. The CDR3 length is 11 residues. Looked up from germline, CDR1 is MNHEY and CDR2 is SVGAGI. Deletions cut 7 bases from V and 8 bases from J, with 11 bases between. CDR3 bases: TGTGCCAGCACCTCAAGCGCGGGCTACACCTTC. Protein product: CASTSSAGYTF.

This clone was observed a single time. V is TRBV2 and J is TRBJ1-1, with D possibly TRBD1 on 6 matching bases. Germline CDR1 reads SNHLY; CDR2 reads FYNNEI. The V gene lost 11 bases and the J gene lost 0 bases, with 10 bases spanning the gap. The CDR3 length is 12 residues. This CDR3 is CAEQGLNTEAFF. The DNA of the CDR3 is TGTGCCGAACAGGGATTGAACACTGAAGCTTTCTTT.

CDR3 region: CASRTGGNSPLHF. CDR3 in DNA: TGTGCCAGCAGAACAGGGGGTAATTCACCCCTCCACTTT. J is TRBJ1-6 and V is TRBV5-4; 8 bases are a match to TRBD1. From germline, CDR1 is SGHNT and CDR2 YYREEE (reference sequence). Trimming took 5 bases from V and 6 from J; bases not matched to a gene: 1. CDR3 length equals 13 residues.

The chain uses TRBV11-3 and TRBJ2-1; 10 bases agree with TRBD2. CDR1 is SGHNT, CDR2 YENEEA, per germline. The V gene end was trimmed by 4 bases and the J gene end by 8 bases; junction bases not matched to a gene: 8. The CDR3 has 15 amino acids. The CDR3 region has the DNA TGTGCCAGCAGCTCCGGAACTAGCGGGGCCCATGAGCAGTTCTTC. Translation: CASSSGTSGAHEQFF.

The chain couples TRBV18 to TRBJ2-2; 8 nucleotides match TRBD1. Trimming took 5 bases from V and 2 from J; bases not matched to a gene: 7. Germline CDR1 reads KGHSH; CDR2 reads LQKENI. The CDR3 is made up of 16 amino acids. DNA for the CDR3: TGTGCCAGCTCAACGACAGGGGTCTCCAACACCGGGGAGCTGTTTTTT. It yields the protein CASSTTGVSNTGELFF. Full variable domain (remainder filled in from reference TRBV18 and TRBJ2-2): NAGVMQNPRHLVRRRGQEARLRCSPMKGHSHVYWYRQLPEEGLKFMVYLQKENIIDESGMPKERFSAEFPKEGPSILRIQQVVRGDSAAYFCASSTTGVSNTGELFFGEGSRLTVL.

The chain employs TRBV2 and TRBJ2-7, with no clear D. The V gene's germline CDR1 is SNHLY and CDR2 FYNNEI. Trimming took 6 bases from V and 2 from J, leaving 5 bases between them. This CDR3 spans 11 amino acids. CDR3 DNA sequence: TGTGCCAGCAGCCGTACCTACGAGCAGTACTTC. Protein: CASSRTYEQYF.

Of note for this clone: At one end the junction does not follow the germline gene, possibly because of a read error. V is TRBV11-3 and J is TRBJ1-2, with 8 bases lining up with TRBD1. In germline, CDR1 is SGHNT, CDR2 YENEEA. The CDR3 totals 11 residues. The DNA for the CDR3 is TGTGCCAGCAGCCCCCTCCCGGACAGGGTCTTC. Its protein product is CASSPLPDRVF.

CDR3 loop: CASSQDSSYEQYF. The CDR3 bases are TGTGCCAGCAGTCAAGACAGTTCCTACGAGCAGTACTTC. The chain joins TRBV6-5 to TRBJ2-7; tentative D call: TRBD1 (5 bases). This CDR3 has 13 amino acids. CDR1 is MNHEY and CDR2 is SVGAGI in the germline V gene. V was clipped by 5 bases and J by 1 base, with 9 bases between them.

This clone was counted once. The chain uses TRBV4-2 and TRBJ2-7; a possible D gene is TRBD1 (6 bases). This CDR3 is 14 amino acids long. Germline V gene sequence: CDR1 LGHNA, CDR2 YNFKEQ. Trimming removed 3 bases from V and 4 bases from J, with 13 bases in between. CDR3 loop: CASSHTGMGYEQYF. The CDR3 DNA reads TGTGCCAGCAGCCACACAGGGATGGGGTACGAGCAGTACTTC.

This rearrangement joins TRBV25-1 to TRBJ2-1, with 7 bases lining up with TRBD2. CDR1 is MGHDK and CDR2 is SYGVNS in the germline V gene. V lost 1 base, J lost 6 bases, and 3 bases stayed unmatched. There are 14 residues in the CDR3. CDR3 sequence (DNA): TGTGCCAGCAGTGAATGGGGCGGGAGCAATGAGCAGTTCTTC. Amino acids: CASSEWGGSNEQFF.

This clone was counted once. DNA of the CDR3: TGCGCCAACCAAACAGGGGGGAACACTGAAGCTTTCTTT. Protein sequence: CANQTGGNTEAFF. The rearrangement links TRBV10-2 to TRBJ1-1; 8 bases map to TRBD1. Trimming at V came to 10 bases and at J to 1 base, leaving 5 bases not matched to a gene. CDR1 and CDR2 (germline): WSHSY, SAAADI. The CDR3 extends over 13 amino acids.

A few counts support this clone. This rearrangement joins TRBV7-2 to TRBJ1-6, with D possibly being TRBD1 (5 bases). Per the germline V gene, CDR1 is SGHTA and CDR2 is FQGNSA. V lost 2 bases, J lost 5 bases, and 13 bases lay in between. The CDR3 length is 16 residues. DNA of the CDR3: TGTGCCAGCAGCTTACAGGGTACATCGAATAATTCACCCCTCCACTTT. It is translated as CASSLQGTSNNSPLHF. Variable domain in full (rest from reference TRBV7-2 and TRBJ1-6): GAGVSQSPSNKVTEKGKDVELRCDPISGHTALYWYRQSLGQGLEFLIYFQGNSAPDKSGLPSDRFSAERTGGSVSTLTIQRTQQEDSAVYLCASSLQGTSNNSPLHFGNGTRLTVT.